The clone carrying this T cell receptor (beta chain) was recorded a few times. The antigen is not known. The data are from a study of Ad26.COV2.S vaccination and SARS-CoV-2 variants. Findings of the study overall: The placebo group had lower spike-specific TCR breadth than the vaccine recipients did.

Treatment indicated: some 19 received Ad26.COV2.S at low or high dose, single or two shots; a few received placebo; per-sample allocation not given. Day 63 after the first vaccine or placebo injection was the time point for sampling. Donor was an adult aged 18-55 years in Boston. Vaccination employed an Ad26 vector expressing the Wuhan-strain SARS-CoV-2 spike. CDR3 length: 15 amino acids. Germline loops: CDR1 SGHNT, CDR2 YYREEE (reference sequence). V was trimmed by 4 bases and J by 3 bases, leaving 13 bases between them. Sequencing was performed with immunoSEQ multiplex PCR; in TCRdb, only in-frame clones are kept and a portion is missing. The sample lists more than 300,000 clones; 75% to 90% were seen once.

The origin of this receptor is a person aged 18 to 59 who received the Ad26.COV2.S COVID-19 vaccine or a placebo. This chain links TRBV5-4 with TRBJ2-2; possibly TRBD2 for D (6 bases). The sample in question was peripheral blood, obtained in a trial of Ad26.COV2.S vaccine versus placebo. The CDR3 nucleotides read TGTGCCAGCAGCGCCCGGACTACCGACACCGGGGAGCTGTTTTTT. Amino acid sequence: CASSARTTDTGELFF.